One sample yielded the 27 T cell receptor beta chains listed below, sequenced in a study of blood T cell repertoires in COVID-19. Using immunoSEQ multiplex PCR, the repertoire was profiled, and TCRdb retains in-frame clones only, with some absent. The profile covers 200,000 or so clones, with less than 85% appearing a single time and less than 7% taken by the ten largest. The source material was peripheral blood. The receptors here all came from a woman in her seventies with acute or convalescent COVID-19.

The chain links TRBV19 to TRBJ1-4, with a weak D call TRBD1 (5 bases). V was cut by 3 bases and J by 8 bases, with 16 bases left in between. CDR1 LNHDA and CDR2 SQIVND come from the germline V gene (reference sequence). The CDR3 runs 15 residues. The CDR3 sequence is CASSIAGVSPEKLFF. The CDR3 DNA follows: TGTGCCAGTAGTATTGCGGGGGTATCTCCGGAAAAACTGTTTTTT.

V and J are TRBV9 and TRBJ2-1, with TRBD2 matching 11 bases. The germline V gene has CDR1 SGDLS and CDR2 YYNGEE. This CDR3 is 15 amino acids long. V was clipped by 4 bases and J by 5 bases; unmatched bases: 5. CDR3 bases: TGTGCCAGCAGCCTAGGGACTAGCGGTAACAATGAGCAGTTCTTC. Amino acid sequence: CASSLGTSGNNEQFF. The variable domain in full, with the rest retrieved from reference TRBV9 and TRBJ2-1, is DSGVTQTPKHLITATGQRVTLRCSPRSGDLSVYWYQQSLDQGLQFLIQYYNGEERAKGNILERFSAQQFPDLHSELNLSSLELGDSALYFCASSLGTSGNNEQFFGPGTRLTVL.

The rearrangement links TRBV7-9 to TRBJ1-1; 8 bases line up with TRBD1. Looked up from germline, CDR1 is SEHNR and CDR2 is FQNEAQ (reference sequence). The CDR3 runs to 13 residues. V trimming: 5 bases; J trimming: 4 bases; junction bases outside the gene matches: 3. The CDR3 DNA reads TGTGCCAGCAGCGTAACAGGGGGCACTGAAGCTTTCTTT. Encoded protein: CASSVTGGTEAFF.

The V gene is TRBV6-5, the J gene TRBJ2-1; D remains unclear. The germline gives CDR1 MNHEY, CDR2 SVGAGI. Trimming removed 8 bases at V and 8 bases at J, with 13 bases between. CDR3 length: 12 residues. CDR3 in DNA: TGTGCCAGCTCGCGCGCCAACTATGAGCAGTTCTTC. It is translated as CASSRANYEQFF.

This rearrangement joins TRBV28 to TRBJ2-7; TRBD2 is a possible D gene (5 bases). CDR3 size: 13 residues. V lost 8 bases and J 7 bases, leaving 18 bases between the germline ends. Germline V gives CDR1 MDHEN, CDR2 SYDVKM. The CDR3 protein is CASGSSSVGEQYF. For the CDR3, the DNA is TGTGCCAGCGGCTCTAGCAGTGTGGGGGAGCAGTACTTC.

CDR3 nucleotide sequence: TGTGCCAGCAGTCCTAATTACTCTGGAAACACCATATATTTT. It is translated as CASSPNYSGNTIYF. The chain uses TRBV27 and TRBJ1-3; D is unresolved. Germline-derived CDR1 and CDR2 are MNHEY and SMNVEV (reference sequence). The ends were cut back, 5 bases at V and 0 bases at J, with 8 bases in the middle. The CDR3 extends over 14 amino acids.

The rearrangement links TRBV6-6 to TRBJ2-7; possible D gene TRBD1, 6 bases. V shed 5 bases and J shed 4 bases, with 9 bases lying between them. The CDR3 loop spans 12 amino acids. The germline V gene has CDR1 MNHNY and CDR2 SVGAGI (reference sequence). CDR3 sequence reads: CASSRQGYEQYF. The CDR3 coding sequence is TGTGCCAGCAGTCGCCAGGGGTACGAGCAGTACTTC.

The chain combines TRBV27 with TRBJ2-3, with 8 bases matching TRBD2. Trimming at V came to 2 bases and at J to 4 bases, leaving 8 bases not matched to a gene. Germline V CDR1 and CDR2: MNHEY, SMNVEV (reference sequence). CDR3 length: 16 residues. The CDR3 loop reads CASSLGLAGGADTQYF. The CDR3 bases are TGTGCCAGCAGTTTAGGTTTGGCGGGAGGCGCAGATACGCAGTATTTT.

CDR3 nucleotides: TGTGCCAGCAGCCTAAGGGGATTTAACACTGAAGCTTTCTTT. Translated, it gives CASSLRGFNTEAFF. The J gene is TRBJ1-1, the V gene TRBV6-5, with D possibly TRBD1 on 5 matching bases. Per germline, CDR1 MNHEY and CDR2 SVGAGI. The V end was cut by 6 bases, the J end by 2 bases, with 13 bases between. There are 14 residues in the CDR3.

The chain combines TRBV28 with TRBJ1-4, with 9 positions matching TRBD1. This CDR3 contains 15 residues. CDR1 is MDHEN and CDR2 is SYDVKM in the germline V gene. Trimming took 6 bases from V and 8 from J; bases not matched to a gene: 10. The CDR3 is CASSPPGQGEEKLFF. The DNA of the CDR3 is TGTGCCAGCAGCCCGCCGGGACAGGGAGAAGAAAAACTGTTTTTT.

The rearrangement joins TRBV28 to TRBJ2-3, with D perhaps matching TRBD2 (7 bases). From germline, CDR1 is MDHEN and CDR2 SYDVKM. This CDR3 spans 14 amino acids. V lost 3 bases and J lost 3, with 10 bases in between. CDR3 in amino acids: CASSLGGGTDTQYF. The CDR3 nucleotides read TGTGCCAGCAGTTTGGGAGGGGGAACAGATACGCAGTATTTT.

The chain couples TRBV9 to TRBJ1-1; the match to TRBD1 covers 12 bases. J lost 1 base, V lost 7 bases, and 11 bases had no gene match. The length of the CDR3 is 17 residues. Per the germline V gene, CDR1 is SGDLS and CDR2 is YYNGEE. The CDR3, as DNA: TGTGCCAGCCTAACCGGGACAGGGGGCGCCGGGAACACTGAAGCTTTCTTT. Translating gives CASLTGTGGAGNTEAFF.

The V call is TRBV3-1 (or the pseudogene TRBV3-2), the J call TRBJ2-5; a weak D match, TRBD1 (7 bases). V was shortened by 3 bases and J by 4 bases, with 12 bases between the two germline ends. Germline V gene lookup returns CDR1 LGHDT and CDR2 YNNKEL (reference sequence). The CDR3 totals 14 residues. DNA of the CDR3: TGTGCCAGCAGCCACCAGGGGGGTGGAGAGACCCAGTACTTC. Protein sequence: CASSHQGGGETQYF.

J is TRBJ2-1 and V is TRBV18; 10 bases align to TRBD1. The CDR3 covers 18 residues. Trimming at V came to 3 bases and at J to 3 bases, leaving 11 bases not matched to a gene. Germline V lookup: CDR1 KGHSH, CDR2 LQKENI. The CDR3 is CASSPTVSGTGVYNEQFF. The CDR3 nucleotides read TGTGCCAGCTCACCCACCGTAAGTGGGACAGGGGTCTACAATGAGCAGTTCTTC.

This clone has only one observation. This chain joins TRBV7-2 and TRBJ1-5, with D perhaps TRBD1 (5 bases). Germline V gene sequence: CDR1 SGHTA, CDR2 FQGNSA. The CDR3 consists of 16 residues. V was shortened by 1 base and J by 1 base, with 11 bases between the two germline ends. The CDR3 DNA is TGTGCCAGCAGCTTAGACAGGACCGAGAGCAATCAGCCCCAGCATTTT. It translates to CASSLDRTESNQPQHF.

This clone appeared a single time. This chain connects TRBV21-1 to TRBJ1-6. TRBV21-1 is designated a pseudogene. The CDR3 runs to 15 residues. This chain's CDR3 is CASSKVGGRTSPLHF. The CDR3 region has the DNA TGTGCCAGCAGCAAAGTAGGAGGTCGTACCTCACCCCTCCACTTT.

The gene calls are TRBV3-1 (or the pseudogene TRBV3-2) and TRBJ1-3, with 10 bases lining up with TRBD1. With V trimmed by 5 bases and J by 0 bases, 16 bases remained unmatched. Germline assignment: CDR1 LGHDT and CDR2 YNNKEL (reference sequence). CDR3 length: 20 amino acids. CDR3 region: CASSSRRSGQGPSSGNTIYF. The CDR3 DNA follows: TGTGCCAGCAGCTCCCGAAGGTCGGGACAGGGGCCGAGCTCTGGAAACACCATATATTTT.

The gene calls are TRBV29-1 and TRBJ2-1; 7 bases are shared with TRBD2. Germline V gene sequence: CDR1 SQVTM, CDR2 ANQGSEA. This CDR3 region has 13 residues. The trim removed 8 bases at V and 0 bases at J, leaving 4 bases unmatched. CDR3 DNA sequence: TGCAGCTTTGGACTAGGCTCCTACAATGAGCAGTTCTTC. It codes for CSFGLGSYNEQFF.

The V and J genes are TRBV2 and TRBJ1-5; no firm D call. This CDR3 spans 15 amino acids. From germline, CDR1 is SNHLY and CDR2 FYNNEI. The V end lost 4 bases, the J end lost 0 bases, and 10 bases lay between the germline ends. The CDR3 sequence: CASSGALYSNQPQHF. CDR3 DNA: TGTGCCAGCAGTGGGGCACTCTATAGCAATCAGCCCCAGCATTTT.

V gene TRBV30 combines with J gene TRBJ1-1, with a possible D match to TRBD1 (6 bases). The CDR3 runs to 13 residues. CDR1 is GTSNPN, CDR2 SVGIG, per germline (reference sequence). V dropped 3 bases and J dropped 5 bases, with 13 bases sitting between them. DNA for the CDR3: TGTGCCTGGAGGCCACAGGGACGAACTGAAGCTTTCTTT. It codes for CAWRPQGRTEAFF. The variable domain in full, completed from reference TRBV30 and TRBJ1-1, reads SQTIHQWPATLVQPVGSPLSLECTVEGTSNPNLYWYRQAAGRGLQLLFYSVGIGQISSEVPQNLSASRPQDRQFILSSKKLLLSDSGFYLCAWRPQGRTEAFFGQGTRLTVV.

V gene TRBV30 combines with J gene TRBJ1-4; D uncertain. V dropped 1 base and J dropped 7 bases, with 13 bases sitting between them. Per the germline V gene, CDR1 is GTSNPN and CDR2 is SVGIG (reference sequence). The CDR3 totals 14 residues. The CDR3 nucleotides are TGTGCCTGGAGTGACGGGAAGGCGGGTGAAAAACTGTTTTTT. It is translated as CAWSDGKAGEKLFF.

A note on this clone: The sample has other DNA sequences that encode this CDR3 too. The chain recombines TRBV6-5 with TRBJ1-1; tentative D call: TRBD1 (5 bases). There are 14 residues in the CDR3. V lost 3 bases, J lost 1 base, and 9 bases lay in between. Germline V gene lookup returns CDR1 MNHEY and CDR2 SVGAGI. The CDR3 region is CASSYRGGNTEAFF. In DNA, the CDR3 is TGTGCCAGCAGTTATCGGGGGGGGAACACTGAAGCTTTCTTT.

CDR3 nucleotides: TGCGCCAGCAGCTTGTACAGGTTGGACACTGAAGCTTTCTTT. Translating gives CASSLYRLDTEAFF. V and J are TRBV5-1 and TRBJ1-1, with D maybe TRBD1 (5 bases). The CDR3 sequence is 14 residues long. V dropped 1 base and J dropped 3 bases, with 10 bases sitting between them. CDR1 is SGHRS and CDR2 is YFSETQ in the germline V gene.

The chain carries TRBV3-1 (or the pseudogene TRBV3-2) and TRBJ2-1; no clear D. CDR3 size: 13 residues. Germline loops: CDR1 LGHDT, CDR2 YNNKEL (reference sequence). V gave up 3 bases and J gave up 4 bases, with 7 bases separating them. The CDR3 protein is CASSQYSYNEQFF. The CDR3 bases are TGTGCCAGCAGCCAGTACTCGTACAATGAGCAGTTCTTC.

The J gene is TRBJ2-5, the V gene TRBV9; 9 positions agree with TRBD1. The ends lost 4 bases at V and 5 bases at J; junction bases unmatched: 15. Germline V lookup: CDR1 SGDLS, CDR2 YYNGEE. The CDR3 covers 17 residues. The DNA of the CDR3 is TGTGCCAGCAGCTCCTCTCCCGGGACAGGGTTCGGTGAGACCCAGTACTTC. Residues: CASSSSPGTGFGETQYF.

The chain employs TRBV7-8 and TRBJ2-5; possibly TRBD2 for D (5 bases). The germline gives CDR1 SGHVS, CDR2 FQNEAQ. The V gene lost 2 bases and the J gene lost 5 bases, with 15 bases spanning the gap. This CDR3 is 15 amino acids long. This CDR3 reads CASSLRVGVSETQYF. Here the CDR3 DNA reads TGTGCCAGCAGCTTACGGGTGGGAGTTAGTGAGACCCAGTACTTC.

The chain recombines TRBV3-1 (or the pseudogene TRBV3-2) with TRBJ2-7; no clear D gene. The CDR3 sequence is 15 residues long. V lost 0 bases and J 9 bases, leaving 18 bases between the germline ends. Per germline, CDR1 LGHDT and CDR2 YNNKEL (reference sequence). CDR3 loop: CASSQDAAPALGQYF. The CDR3 DNA sequence: TGTGCCAGCAGCCAAGATGCGGCCCCAGCTCTGGGGCAGTACTTC.